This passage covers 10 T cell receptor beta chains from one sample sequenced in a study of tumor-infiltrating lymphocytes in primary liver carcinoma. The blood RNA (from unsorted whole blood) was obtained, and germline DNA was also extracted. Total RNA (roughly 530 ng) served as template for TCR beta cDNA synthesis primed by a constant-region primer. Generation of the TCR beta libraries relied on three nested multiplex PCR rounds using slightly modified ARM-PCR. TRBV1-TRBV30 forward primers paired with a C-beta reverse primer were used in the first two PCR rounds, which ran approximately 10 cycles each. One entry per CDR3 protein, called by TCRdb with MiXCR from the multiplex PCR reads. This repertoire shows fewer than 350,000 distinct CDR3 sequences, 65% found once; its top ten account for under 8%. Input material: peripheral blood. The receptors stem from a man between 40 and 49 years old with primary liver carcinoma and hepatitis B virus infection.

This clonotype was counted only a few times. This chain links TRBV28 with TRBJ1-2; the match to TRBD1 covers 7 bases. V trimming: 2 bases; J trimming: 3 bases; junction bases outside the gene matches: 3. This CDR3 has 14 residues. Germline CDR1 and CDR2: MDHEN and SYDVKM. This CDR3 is CASSLQGQYYGYTF. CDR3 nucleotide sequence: TGTGCCAGCAGTTTACAGGGACAGTACTATGGCTACACCTTC.

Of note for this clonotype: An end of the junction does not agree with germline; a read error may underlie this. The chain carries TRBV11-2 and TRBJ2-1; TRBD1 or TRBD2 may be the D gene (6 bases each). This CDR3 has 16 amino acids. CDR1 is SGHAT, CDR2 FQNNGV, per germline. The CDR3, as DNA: TGTGCCAGCAGCTTAAGAGGGGGGTACTCCTATAATGAGCAGTTCTTC. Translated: CASSLRGGYSYNEQFF.

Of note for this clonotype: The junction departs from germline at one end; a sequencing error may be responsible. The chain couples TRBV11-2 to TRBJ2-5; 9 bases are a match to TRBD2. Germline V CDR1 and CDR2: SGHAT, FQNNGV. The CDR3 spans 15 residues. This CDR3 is CANSLAGQSQETQYF. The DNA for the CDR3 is TGTGCCAACAGCCTAGCGGGACAGTCCCAAGAGACCCAGTACTTC.

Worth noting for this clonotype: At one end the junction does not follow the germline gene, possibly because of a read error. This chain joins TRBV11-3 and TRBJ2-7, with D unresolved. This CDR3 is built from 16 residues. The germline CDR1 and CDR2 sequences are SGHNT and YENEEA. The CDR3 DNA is TGTGCCAGTAGCTATACACCATTGCCCCTTGACTACGAGCAGTACTTC. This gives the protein CASSYTPLPLDYEQYF.

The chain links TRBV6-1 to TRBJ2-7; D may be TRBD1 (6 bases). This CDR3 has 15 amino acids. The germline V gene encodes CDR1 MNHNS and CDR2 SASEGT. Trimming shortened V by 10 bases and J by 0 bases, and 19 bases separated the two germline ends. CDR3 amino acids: CANRARDGSSYEQYF. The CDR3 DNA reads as TGTGCCAACAGGGCTCGGGACGGAAGCTCCTACGAGCAGTACTTC.

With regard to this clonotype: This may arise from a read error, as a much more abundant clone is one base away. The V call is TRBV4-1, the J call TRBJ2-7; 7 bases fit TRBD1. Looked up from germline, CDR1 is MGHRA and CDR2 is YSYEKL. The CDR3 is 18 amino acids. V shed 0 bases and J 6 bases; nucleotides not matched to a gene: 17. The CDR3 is CASSQDSPRFQGVSEQYF. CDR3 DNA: TGCGCCAGCAGCCAAGATAGTCCCCGGTTCCAGGGGGTAAGCGAGCAGTACTTC.

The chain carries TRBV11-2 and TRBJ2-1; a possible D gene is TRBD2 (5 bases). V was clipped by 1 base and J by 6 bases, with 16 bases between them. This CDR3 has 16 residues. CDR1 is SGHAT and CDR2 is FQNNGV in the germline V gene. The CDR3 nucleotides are TGTGCCAGCAGCTTAGCGGACTCAAGCTCCCTCAATGAGCAGTTCTTC. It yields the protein CASSLADSSSLNEQFF.

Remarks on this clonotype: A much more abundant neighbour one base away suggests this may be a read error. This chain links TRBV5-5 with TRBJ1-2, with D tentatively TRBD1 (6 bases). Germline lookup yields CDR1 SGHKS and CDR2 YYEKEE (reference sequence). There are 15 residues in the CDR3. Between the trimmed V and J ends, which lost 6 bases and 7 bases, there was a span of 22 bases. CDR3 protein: CASTVSYRASSGYTF. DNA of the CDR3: TGTGCCAGCACGGTGTCTTACAGGGCAAGCTCTGGCTACACCTTC.

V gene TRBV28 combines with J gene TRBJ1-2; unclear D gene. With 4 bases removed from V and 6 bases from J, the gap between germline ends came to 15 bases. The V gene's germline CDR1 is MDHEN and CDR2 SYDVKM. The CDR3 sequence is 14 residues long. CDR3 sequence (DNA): TGTGCCAGCAGTTCAAGAGGGAATCGACATGGCTACACCTTC. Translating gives CASSSRGNRHGYTF.

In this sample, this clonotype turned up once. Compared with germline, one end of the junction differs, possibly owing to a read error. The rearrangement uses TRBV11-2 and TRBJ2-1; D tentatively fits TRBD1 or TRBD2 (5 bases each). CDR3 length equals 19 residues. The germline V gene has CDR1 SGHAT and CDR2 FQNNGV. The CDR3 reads CASNLVKSRGARGYNEQFF. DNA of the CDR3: TGTGCCAGCAACTTAGTGAAGTCGAGGGGAGCTCGGGGCTACAATGAGCAGTTCTTC.